This T cell receptor (beta chain) appears in the sequencing data of a study of T cell repertoires in cytomegalovirus infection. Study at large: HLA-B-restricted CMV epitopes that are well studied, plus recently identified HLA-C-restricted ones, were used by the study. CMV infection plus the matching HLA type was flagged by public TCR beta signatures.

Study-wide results and limits: Summed public TCR beta family frequency identified CMV carriers bearing the relevant HLA.

The length of the CDR3 is 14 residues. Trimming removed 2 bases from V and 9 bases from J, with 14 bases in between. Germline CDR1 MNHNS, CDR2 SASEGT. TCRdb reprocessed the reads with MiXCR, giving one entry per CDR3 protein. The sample has around 500,000 distinct CDR3 sequences, roughly 43% seen once. As for this clonotype: What it recognizes is unknown.

The sequencing here drew on cultured PBMCs, taken from culture after CMV antigen stimulation. The V call is TRBV6-1, the J call TRBJ2-1; D gene ambiguous. The source of this sequence is a human donor in good health (CMV status not recorded). Some clones in this sample may be carry-over from other donors' samples. The CDR3 DNA sequence: TGTGCCAGCAGTGAAATAGAAGGGTATGGTGAGCAGTTCTTC. This translates into CASSEIEGYGEQFF.